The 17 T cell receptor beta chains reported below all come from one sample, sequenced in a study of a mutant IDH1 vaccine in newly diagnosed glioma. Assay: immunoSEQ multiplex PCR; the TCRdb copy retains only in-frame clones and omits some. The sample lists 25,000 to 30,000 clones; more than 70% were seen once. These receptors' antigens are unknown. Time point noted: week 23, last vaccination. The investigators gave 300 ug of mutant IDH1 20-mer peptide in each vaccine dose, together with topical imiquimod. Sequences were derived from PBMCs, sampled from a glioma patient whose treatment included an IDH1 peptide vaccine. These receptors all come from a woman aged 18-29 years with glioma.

The CDR3 DNA sequence: TGTGCCAGCAGCCCCAGGGCGGGAGAAGATGAGCAGTTCTTC. This encodes CASSPRAGEDEQFF. The V gene is TRBV7-3, the J gene TRBJ2-1; 7 bases line up with TRBD2. Germline V CDR1 and CDR2: SGHTA, FQGTGA. The junction had 9 bases not matched to a gene; V was cut back by 5 bases and J by 8 bases. The CDR3 is 14 amino acids.

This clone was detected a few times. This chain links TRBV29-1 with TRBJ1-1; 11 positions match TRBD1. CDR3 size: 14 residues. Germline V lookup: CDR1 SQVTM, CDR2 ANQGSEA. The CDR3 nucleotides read TGCATCCCATCGACGGGACAGGGGGGCGGTGAAGCTTTCTTT. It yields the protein CIPSTGQGGGEAFF.

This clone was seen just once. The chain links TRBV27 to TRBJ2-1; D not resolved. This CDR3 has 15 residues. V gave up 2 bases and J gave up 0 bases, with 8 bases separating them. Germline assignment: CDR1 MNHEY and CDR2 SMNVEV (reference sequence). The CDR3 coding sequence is TGTGCCAGCAGTTTAAGGAGAAGCTCCTACAATGAGCAGTTCTTC. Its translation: CASSLRRSSYNEQFF.

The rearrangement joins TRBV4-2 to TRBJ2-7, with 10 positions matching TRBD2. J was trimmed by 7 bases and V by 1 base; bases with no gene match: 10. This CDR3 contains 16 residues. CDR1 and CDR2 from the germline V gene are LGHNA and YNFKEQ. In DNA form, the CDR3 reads TGTGCCAGCAGCCAAGCGATTCTAGCGGGAGCTCAGGAGCAGTACTTC. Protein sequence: CASSQAILAGAQEQYF.

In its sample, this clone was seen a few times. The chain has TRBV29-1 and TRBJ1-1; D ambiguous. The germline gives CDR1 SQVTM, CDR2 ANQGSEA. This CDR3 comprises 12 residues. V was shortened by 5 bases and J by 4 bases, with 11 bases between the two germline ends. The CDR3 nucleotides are TGCAGCGTTTTCGCGGGAATCACTGAAGCTTTCTTT. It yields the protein CSVFAGITEAFF.

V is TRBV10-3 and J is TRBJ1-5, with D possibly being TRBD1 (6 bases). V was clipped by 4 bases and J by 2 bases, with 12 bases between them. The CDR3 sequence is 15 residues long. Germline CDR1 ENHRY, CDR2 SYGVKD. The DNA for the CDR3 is TGTGCCATCAGTGCCCAAGGGGGGGGCAATCAGCCCCAGCATTTT. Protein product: CAISAQGGGNQPQHF.

CDR3 coding DNA: TGCAGCGTTTGCACTACTAGCGGCTTAGAAGATACGCAGTATTTT. It codes for CSVCTTSGLEDTQYF. This chain uses TRBV29-1 with TRBJ2-3; 8 nucleotides agree with TRBD2. The CDR3 consists of 15 residues. After removal of 5 bases from V and 5 bases from J, the junction contained 12 bases not matched to a gene. Germline V gene data show CDR1 as SQVTM and CDR2 as ANQGSEA.

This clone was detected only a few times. CDR3 nucleotide sequence: TGTGCCTCCAACCGGGGTGCAGATACGCAGTATTTT. Its translation is CASNRGADTQYF. The gene calls are TRBV10-3 and TRBJ2-3; tentative D call: TRBD2 (5 bases). The CDR3 extends over 12 amino acids. The germline V gene encodes CDR1 ENHRY and CDR2 SYGVKD. Trimming removed 11 bases from V and 4 bases from J, with 13 bases in between.

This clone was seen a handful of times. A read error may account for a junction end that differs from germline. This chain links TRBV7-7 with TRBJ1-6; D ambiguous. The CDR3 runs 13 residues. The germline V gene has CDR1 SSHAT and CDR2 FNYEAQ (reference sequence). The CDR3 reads CASSFGENSPLHF. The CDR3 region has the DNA TGTGCTAGCAGCTTTGGGGAGAATTCACCCCTCCACTTT.

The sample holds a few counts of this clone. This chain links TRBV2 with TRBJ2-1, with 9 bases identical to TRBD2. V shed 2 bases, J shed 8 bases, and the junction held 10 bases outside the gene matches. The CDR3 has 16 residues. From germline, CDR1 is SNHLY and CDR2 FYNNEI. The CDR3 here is CASSESAGGIRDEQFF. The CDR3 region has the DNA TGTGCCAGCAGTGAATCCGCGGGAGGGATCCGGGATGAGCAGTTCTTC.

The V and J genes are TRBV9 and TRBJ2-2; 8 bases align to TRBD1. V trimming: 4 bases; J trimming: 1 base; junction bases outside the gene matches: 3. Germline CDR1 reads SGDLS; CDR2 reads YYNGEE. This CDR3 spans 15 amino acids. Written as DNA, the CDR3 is TGTGCCAGCAGCCCTGGGACAGGGAACACCGGGGAGCTGTTTTTT. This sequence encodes CASSPGTGNTGELFF.

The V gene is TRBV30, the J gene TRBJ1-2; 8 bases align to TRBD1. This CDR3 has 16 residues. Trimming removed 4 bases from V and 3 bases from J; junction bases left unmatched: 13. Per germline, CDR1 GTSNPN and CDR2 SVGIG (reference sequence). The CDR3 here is CAWNLHPDRAHYGYTF. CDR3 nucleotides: TGTGCCTGGAACCTTCACCCGGACAGGGCGCACTATGGCTACACCTTC.

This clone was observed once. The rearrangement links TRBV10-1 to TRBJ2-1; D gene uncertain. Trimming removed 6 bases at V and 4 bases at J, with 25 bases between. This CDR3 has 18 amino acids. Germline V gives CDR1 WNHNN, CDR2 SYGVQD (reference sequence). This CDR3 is CASSSLPPRSELYNEQFF. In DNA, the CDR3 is TGCGCCAGCAGCTCCCTACCCCCCCGGTCGGAATTGTACAATGAGCAGTTCTTC.

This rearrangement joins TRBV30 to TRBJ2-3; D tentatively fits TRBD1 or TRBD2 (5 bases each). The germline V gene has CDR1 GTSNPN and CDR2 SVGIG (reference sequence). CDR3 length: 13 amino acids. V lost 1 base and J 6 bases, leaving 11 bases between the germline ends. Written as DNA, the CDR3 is TGTGCCTGGAGTGAAGAGGGGTGGGATACGCAGTATTTT. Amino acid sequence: CAWSEEGWDTQYF.

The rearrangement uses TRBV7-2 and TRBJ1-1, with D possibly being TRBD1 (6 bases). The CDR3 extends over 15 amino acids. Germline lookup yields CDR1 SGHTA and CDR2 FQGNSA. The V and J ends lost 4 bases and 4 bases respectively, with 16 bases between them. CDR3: CASSSGAEKRTEAFF. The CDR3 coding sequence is TGTGCCAGCAGCTCGGGGGCTGAGAAACGCACTGAAGCTTTCTTT. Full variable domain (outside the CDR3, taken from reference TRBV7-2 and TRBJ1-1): GAGVSQSPSNKVTEKGKDVELRCDPISGHTALYWYRQSLGQGLEFLIYFQGNSAPDKSGLPSDRFSAERTGGSVSTLTIQRTQQEDSAVYLCASSSGAEKRTEAFFGQGTRLTVV.

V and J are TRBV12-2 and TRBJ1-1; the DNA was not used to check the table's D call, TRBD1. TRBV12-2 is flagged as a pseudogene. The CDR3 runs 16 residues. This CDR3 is CASRLIAGTGNTEAFF. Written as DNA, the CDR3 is TGTGCAAGTCGCTTAATCGCAGGTACAGGTAACACTGAAGCTTTCTTT.

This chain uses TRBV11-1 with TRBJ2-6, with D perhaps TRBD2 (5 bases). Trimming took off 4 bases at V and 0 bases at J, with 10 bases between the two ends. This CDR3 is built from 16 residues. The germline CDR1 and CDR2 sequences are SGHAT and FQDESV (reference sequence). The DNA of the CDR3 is TGTGCCAGCAGCTCCGGACTGTTCTCTGGGGCCAACGTCCTGACTTTC. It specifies CASSSGLFSGANVLTF.